Here is one TCR beta chain with its context. The data were taken from a study of blood T cell repertoires in COVID-19. For the study at large: From T cells, B-cell-depleted T cells, or PBMCs came the material, which was cDNA or gDNA.

Original methodology: Amplification of reference gene primers provided the estimated nucleated cell counts. Produced via immunoSEQ multiplex PCR; TCRdb's table is partial and in-frame only. V and J calls and clone size are copied from that table; D and trimming were computed from the DNA. The table records 70,000 or so clones, about three quarters of them present only once. This sequence originates from a human donor in a cohort sampled during active COVID-19. The sample was peripheral blood.

The CDR3 DNA reads TGTGCCAGCAGCAAGGGGAACAGGGGGATTGTGAACACCGGGGAGCTGTTTTTT. Translation gives CASSKGNRGIVNTGELFF. The V gene is TRBV28, the J gene TRBJ2-2, with TRBD1 matching over 8 bases. From germline, CDR1 is MDHEN and CDR2 SYDVKM. The V segment lost 6 bases and the J segment 1 base; nucleotides outside the gene matches: 13. The CDR3 extends over 18 amino acids.